These 4 T cell receptor beta chains share one sample of origin, sequenced in a study of cytomegalovirus exposure and HLA in healthy donors. PCR used 60 Vbeta primers and 13 Jbeta primers. Method: immunoSEQ multiplex PCR; TCRdb's copy keeps in-frame clones and lacks some. Here the sample spans about 93,000 clones, approximately 72% being singletons. Specimen: PBMCs. Source of these receptors: a woman in her 40s in good health and CMV-seronegative.

The chain couples TRBV19 to TRBJ2-7, with TRBD1 matching over 11 bases. Unmatched junction bases numbered 7, after V lost 7 bases and J lost 5 bases. There are 14 residues in the CDR3. CDR1 and CDR2 from the germline V gene are LNHDA and SQIVND (reference sequence). CDR3 amino acids: CASKGDRGSHEQYF. The CDR3 DNA is TGTGCCAGTAAGGGGGACAGGGGGTCGCACGAGCAGTACTTC.

Only a few counts were recorded for this clone. The chain uses TRBV6-6 and TRBJ2-1; unclear D gene. V dropped 0 bases and J dropped 12 bases, with 12 bases sitting between them. The CDR3 extends over 13 amino acids. Germline V CDR1 and CDR2: MNHNY, SVGAGI (reference sequence). The CDR3 sequence is CASSYSQITAQFF. The CDR3 region has the DNA TGTGCCAGCAGTTACTCACAGATTACCGCGCAGTTCTTC.

This chain links TRBV5-6 with TRBJ1-5; weak D call: TRBD1 (5 bases). The CDR3 has 17 amino acids. The germline V gene encodes CDR1 SGHDT and CDR2 YYEEEE. Trimming took 0 bases from V and 2 from J, leaving 15 bases between them. The CDR3 DNA reads as TGTGCCAGCAGCTTGGCAGGGCCCAGGTCGCGCAATCAGCCCCAGCATTTT. It codes for CASSLAGPRSRNQPQHF. Combining the CDR3 with reference TRBV5-6 and TRBJ1-5 gives the whole variable domain DAGVTQSPTHLIKTRGQQVTLRCSPKSGHDTVSWYQQALGQGPQFIFQYYEEEERQRGNFPDRFSGHQFPNYSSELNVNALLLGDSALYLCASSLAGPRSRNQPQHFGDGTRLSIL.

There are a few counts of this clone. The chain joins TRBV6-5 to TRBJ1-1, with TRBD1 matching 7 bases. The CDR3 runs 16 residues. The V and J ends lost 2 bases and 1 base, in that order; junction bases with no gene match: 7. Germline V gene data show CDR1 as MNHEY and CDR2 as SVGAGI. CDR3 DNA sequence: TGTGCCAGCAGTTACGGCTTTGGGACAGCGAACACTGAAGCTTTCTTT. As protein: CASSYGFGTANTEAFF.